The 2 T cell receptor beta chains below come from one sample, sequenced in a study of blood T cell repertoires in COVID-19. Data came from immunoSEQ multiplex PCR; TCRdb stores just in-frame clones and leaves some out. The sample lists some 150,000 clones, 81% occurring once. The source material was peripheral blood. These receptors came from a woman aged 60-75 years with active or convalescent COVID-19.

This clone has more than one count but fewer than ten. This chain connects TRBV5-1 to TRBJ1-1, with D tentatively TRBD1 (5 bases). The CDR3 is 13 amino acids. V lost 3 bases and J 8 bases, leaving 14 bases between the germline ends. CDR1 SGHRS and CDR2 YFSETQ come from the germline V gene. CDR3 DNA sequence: TGCGCCAGCAGCTCTGGCTCAGGGTTCGAAGCTTTCTTT. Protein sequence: CASSSGSGFEAFF.

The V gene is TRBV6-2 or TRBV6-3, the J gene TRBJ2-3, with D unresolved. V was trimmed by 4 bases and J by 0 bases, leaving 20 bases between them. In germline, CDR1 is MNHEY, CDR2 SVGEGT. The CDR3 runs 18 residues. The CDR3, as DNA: TGTGCCAGCAGTTCCTCGCGGAACGTTTACACTAGCACAGATACGCAGTATTTT. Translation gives CASSSSRNVYTSTDTQYF.